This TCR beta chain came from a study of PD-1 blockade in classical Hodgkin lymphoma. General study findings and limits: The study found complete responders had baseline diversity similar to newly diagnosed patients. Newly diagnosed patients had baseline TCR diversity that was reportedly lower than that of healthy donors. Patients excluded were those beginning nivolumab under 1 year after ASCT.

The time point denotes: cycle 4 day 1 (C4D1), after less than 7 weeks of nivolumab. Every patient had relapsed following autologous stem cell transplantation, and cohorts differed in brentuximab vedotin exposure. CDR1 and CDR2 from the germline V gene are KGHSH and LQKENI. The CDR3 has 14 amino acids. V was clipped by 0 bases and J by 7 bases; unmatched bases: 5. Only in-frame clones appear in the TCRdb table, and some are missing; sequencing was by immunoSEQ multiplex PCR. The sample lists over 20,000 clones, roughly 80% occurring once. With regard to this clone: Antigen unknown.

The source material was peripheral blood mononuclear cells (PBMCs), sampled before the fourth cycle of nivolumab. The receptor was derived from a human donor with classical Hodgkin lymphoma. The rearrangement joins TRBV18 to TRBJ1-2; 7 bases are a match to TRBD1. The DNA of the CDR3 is TGTGCCAGCTCACCACCGAAGGGGGCGGTTGGCTACACCTTC. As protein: CASSPPKGAVGYTF.